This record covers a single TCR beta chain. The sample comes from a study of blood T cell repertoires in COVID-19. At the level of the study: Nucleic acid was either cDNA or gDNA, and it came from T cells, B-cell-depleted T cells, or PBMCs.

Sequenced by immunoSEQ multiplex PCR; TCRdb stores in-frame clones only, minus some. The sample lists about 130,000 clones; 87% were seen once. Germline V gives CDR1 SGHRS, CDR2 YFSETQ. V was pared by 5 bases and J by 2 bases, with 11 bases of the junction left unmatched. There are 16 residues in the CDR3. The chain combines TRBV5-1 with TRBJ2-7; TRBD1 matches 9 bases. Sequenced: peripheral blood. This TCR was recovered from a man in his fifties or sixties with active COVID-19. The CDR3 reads CASRLTFGTGTYEQYF. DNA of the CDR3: TGCGCCAGCAGATTAACTTTCGGGACAGGGACCTACGAGCAGTACTTC.